This T cell receptor (beta chain) stems from a study of T cell repertoires in cytomegalovirus infection. Across the whole study: Shared public TCR beta signatures pointed to both CMV infection and a matching HLA type.

As concerns this clonotype: The antigen remains undetermined.

Germline V lookup: CDR1 MNHEY, CDR2 SMNVEV (reference sequence). This CDR3 has 16 amino acids. Trimming stripped 1 base from V and 11 bases from J, with 22 bases between. The study, taken as a whole, reports: There were HLA-C-restricted CMV-specific TCR beta clonotypes dominating the ex vivo response.

TCRdb analysed the reads with MiXCR anew, one entry per CDR3 protein. Here the sample spans more than 650,000 distinct CDR3 sequences, less than 40% being singletons. Sequencing was done on a sample of PBMCs. The genes are TRBV27 and TRBJ2-3, with D hard to call. This TCR came from a human donor in good health (CMV status not recorded). Some clones in this sample may be carry-over from other donors' samples. CDR3 nucleotide sequence: TGTGCCAGCAGTTTATTAGTAGGGCTAGGGCTAGAGAGGCAGTATTTT. Translating it yields CASSLLVGLGLERQYF.